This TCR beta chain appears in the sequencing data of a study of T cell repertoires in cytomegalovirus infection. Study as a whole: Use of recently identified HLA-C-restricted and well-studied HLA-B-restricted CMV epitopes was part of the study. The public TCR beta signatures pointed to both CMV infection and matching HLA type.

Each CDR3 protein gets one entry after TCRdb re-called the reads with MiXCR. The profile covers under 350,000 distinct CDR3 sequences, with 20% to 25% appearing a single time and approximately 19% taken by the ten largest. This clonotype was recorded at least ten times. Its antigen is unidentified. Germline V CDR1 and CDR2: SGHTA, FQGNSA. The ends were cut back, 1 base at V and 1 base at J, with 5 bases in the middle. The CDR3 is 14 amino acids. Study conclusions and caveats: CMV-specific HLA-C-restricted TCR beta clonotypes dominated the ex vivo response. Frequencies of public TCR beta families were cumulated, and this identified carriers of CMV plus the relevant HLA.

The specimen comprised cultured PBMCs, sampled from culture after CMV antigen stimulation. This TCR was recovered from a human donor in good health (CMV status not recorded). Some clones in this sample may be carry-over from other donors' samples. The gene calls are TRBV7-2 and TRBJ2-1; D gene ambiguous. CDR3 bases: TGTGCCAGCAGCTTAGATCGGTCCTACAATGAGCAGTTCTTC. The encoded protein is CASSLDRSYNEQFF.